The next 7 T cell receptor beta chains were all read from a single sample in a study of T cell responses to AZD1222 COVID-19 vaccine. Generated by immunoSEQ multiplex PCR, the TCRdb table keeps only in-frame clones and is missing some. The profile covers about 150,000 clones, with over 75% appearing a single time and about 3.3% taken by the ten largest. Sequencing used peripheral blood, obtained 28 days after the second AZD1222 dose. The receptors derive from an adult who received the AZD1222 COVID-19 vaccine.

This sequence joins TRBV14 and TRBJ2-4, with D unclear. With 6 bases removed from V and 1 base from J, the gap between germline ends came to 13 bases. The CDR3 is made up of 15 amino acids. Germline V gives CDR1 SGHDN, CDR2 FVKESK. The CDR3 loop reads CASSPSGSAKNIQYF. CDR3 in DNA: TGTGCCAGCAGTCCATCCGGCTCGGCCAAAAACATTCAGTACTTC.

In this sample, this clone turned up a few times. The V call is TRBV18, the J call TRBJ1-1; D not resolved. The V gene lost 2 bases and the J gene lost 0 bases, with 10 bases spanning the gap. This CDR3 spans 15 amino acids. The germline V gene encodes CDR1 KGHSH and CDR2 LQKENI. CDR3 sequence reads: CASSPSRTVNTEAFF. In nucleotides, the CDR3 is TGTGCCAGCTCACCATCGAGGACGGTGAACACTGAAGCTTTCTTT.

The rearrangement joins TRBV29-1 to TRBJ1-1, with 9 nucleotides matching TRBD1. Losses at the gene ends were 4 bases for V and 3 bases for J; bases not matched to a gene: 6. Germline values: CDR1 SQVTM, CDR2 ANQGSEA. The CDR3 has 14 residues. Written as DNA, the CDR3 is TGCAGCGTTGGGGGGACAGGGAGCGACACTGAAGCTTTCTTT. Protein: CSVGGTGSDTEAFF.

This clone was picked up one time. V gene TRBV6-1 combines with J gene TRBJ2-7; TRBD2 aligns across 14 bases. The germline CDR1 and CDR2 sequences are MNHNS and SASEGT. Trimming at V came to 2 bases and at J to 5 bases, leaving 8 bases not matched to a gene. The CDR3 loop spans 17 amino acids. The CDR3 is CASSEFPRTSGRNEQYF. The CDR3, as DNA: TGTGCCAGCAGTGAATTCCCTCGGACTAGCGGGAGGAACGAGCAGTACTTC.

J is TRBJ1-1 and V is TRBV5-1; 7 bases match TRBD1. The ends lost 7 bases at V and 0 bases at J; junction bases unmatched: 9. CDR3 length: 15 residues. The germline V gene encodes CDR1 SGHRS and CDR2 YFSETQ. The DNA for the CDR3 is TGCGCCAGCGCCACCGACAGGGCCGTGAACACTGAAGCTTTCTTT. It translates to CASATDRAVNTEAFF.

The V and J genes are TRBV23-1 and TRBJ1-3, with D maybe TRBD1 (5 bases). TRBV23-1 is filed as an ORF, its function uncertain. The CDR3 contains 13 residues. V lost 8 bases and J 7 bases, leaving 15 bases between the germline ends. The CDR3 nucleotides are TGCGCCAGCGCGGCGAGGGGTACGAACACCATATATTTT. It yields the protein CASAARGTNTIYF.

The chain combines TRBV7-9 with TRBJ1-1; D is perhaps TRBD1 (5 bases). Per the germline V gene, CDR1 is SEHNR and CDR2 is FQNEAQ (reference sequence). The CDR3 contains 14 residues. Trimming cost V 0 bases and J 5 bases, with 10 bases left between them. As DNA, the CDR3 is TGTGCCAGCAGCTTAGCTGGGAGGGGAACTGAAGCTTTCTTT. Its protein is CASSLAGRGTEAFF.